This T cell receptor (beta chain) was captured by sequencing in a study of blood T cell repertoires in COVID-19. In the study overall: The analysed material was cDNA or gDNA that came from T cells, B-cell-depleted T cells, or PBMCs.

V shed 3 bases and J shed 9 bases, with 15 bases lying between them. The CDR3 extends over 14 amino acids. Germline V gene data show CDR1 as SEHNR and CDR2 as FQNEAQ (reference sequence). As originally analysed: Reference gene primer amplification gave nucleated cell count estimates. The repertoire was sequenced with immunoSEQ multiplex PCR; TCRdb's copy has only in-frame clones and lacks some. V, J and clone size are those of that table, while D and trimming were read from the DNA. This sample yields under 250,000 clones, of which around 88% are seen a single time; 9% to 15% belongs to the top ten. This TCR was sampled from an elderly man with acute or convalescent COVID-19. V is TRBV7-9 and J is TRBJ1-3; a weak D match, TRBD1 (5 bases). Specimen: peripheral blood. The CDR3, as DNA: TGTGCCAGCAGCTTCGCCAGGGCCGGGAGCACCATATATTTT. Amino acid sequence: CASSFARAGSTIYF.